What follows are 8 T cell receptor beta chains derived from one specimen sequenced in a study of shared clonotypes between healthy human individuals. Assay used: immunoSEQ multiplex PCR; TCRdb lists only in-frame clones, some missing. This sample yields about 680,000 clones, of which 92% are seen a single time; nearly 25% belongs to the top ten. In the naive CD8 group, cells lacked CD45RO and were positively selected for CCR7, so terminally differentiated effector memory CD45RA+ cells were left out. Sequenced material: naive CD8+ T cells sorted from blood. Receptors originate from a man aged 30 to 39 in good health.

CDR3 coding DNA: TGTGCCAGCAGCTTGTTCACCTCCTACAATGAGCAGTTCTTC. The encoded protein is CASSLFTSYNEQFF. The chain employs TRBV5-4 and TRBJ2-1; D uncertain. Trimming cost V 1 base and J 0 bases, with 5 bases left between them. CDR3 length: 14 amino acids. Per the germline V gene, CDR1 is SGHNT and CDR2 is YYREEE (reference sequence).

The rearrangement joins TRBV18 to TRBJ1-4; D is uncertain. Germline V CDR1 and CDR2: KGHSH, LQKENI. V lost 0 bases and J lost 4, with 12 bases in between. This CDR3 contains 16 residues. The CDR3 DNA follows: TGTGCCAGCTCACCACCTCCGGCAGAACATAATGAAAAACTGTTTTTT. Its protein is CASSPPPAEHNEKLFF. Together with reference TRBV18 and TRBJ1-4, the CDR3 gives the full variable domain: NAGVMQNPRHLVRRRGQEARLRCSPMKGHSHVYWYRQLPEEGLKFMVYLQKENIIDESGMPKERFSAEFPKEGPSILRIQQVVRGDSAAYFCASSPPPAEHNEKLFFGSGTQLSVL.

The V gene is TRBV27, the J gene TRBJ2-1, with a possible D match to TRBD1 (6 bases). This CDR3 has 12 residues. Germline-derived CDR1 and CDR2 are MNHEY and SMNVEV (reference sequence). Trimming shortened V by 7 bases and J by 4 bases, and 8 bases separated the two germline ends. The CDR3 sequence is CASTTGYNEQFF. CDR3 bases: TGTGCCAGCACCACAGGGTACAATGAGCAGTTCTTC.

Points on this clone: It may be a read error: a sequence one base away is much more abundant. The chain joins TRBV5-6 to TRBJ2-1; TRBD2 agrees at 14 bases. Germline V gene sequence: CDR1 SGHDT, CDR2 YYEEEE. Germline trimming cut 7 bases from V and 7 bases from J; bases unmatched to any gene: 4. The CDR3 runs 14 residues. The CDR3 protein is CASSGLAGENEQFF. As DNA, the CDR3 is TGTGCCAGCTCGGGACTAGCGGGAGAGAATGAGCAGTTCTTC.

The J gene is TRBJ2-5, the V gene TRBV7-9; D is uncertain. Germline-derived CDR1 and CDR2 are SEHNR and FQNEAQ (reference sequence). V dropped 3 bases and J dropped 1 base, with 12 bases sitting between them. The CDR3 loop spans 15 amino acids. For the CDR3, the DNA is TGTGCCAGCAGCTTCCTATCGTCCACCCAAGAGACCCAGTACTTC. It yields the protein CASSFLSSTQETQYF.

J is TRBJ2-2 and V is TRBV6-5; D possibly uses TRBD1 or TRBD2 (6 bases each). CDR1 is MNHEY, CDR2 SVGAGI, per germline. CDR3 length equals 16 residues. V lost 2 bases and J lost 3, with 13 bases in between. The CDR3 bases are TGTGCCAGCAGTTACGGAGGGGGGCCGGACACCGGGGAGCTGTTTTTT. Its translation: CASSYGGGPDTGELFF.

The J gene is TRBJ2-1, the V gene TRBV29-1; TRBD2 is a possible D gene (6 bases). This CDR3 contains 10 residues. The germline CDR1 and CDR2 sequences are SQVTM and ANQGSEA. V lost 7 bases, J lost 7 bases, and 8 bases lay in between. The CDR3 loop reads CSAEGNEQFF. CDR3 bases: TGCAGCGCGGAGGGTAATGAGCAGTTCTTC.

V usage is TRBV28 and J usage is TRBJ2-5; weak D call: TRBD2 (5 bases). There are 13 residues in the CDR3. V shed 6 bases and J shed 1 base, with 9 bases lying between them. Germline CDR1 is MDHEN and CDR2 is SYDVKM. CDR3 in DNA: TGTGCCAGCAGGGAGGCGTCCCAAGAGACCCAGTACTTC. This gives the protein CASREASQETQYF. The entire variable domain, with the rest obtained from reference TRBV28 and TRBJ2-5, is as follows: DVKVTQSSRYLVKRTGEKVFLECVQDMDHENMFWYRQDPGLGLRLIYFSYDVKMKEKGDIPEGYSVSREKKERFSLILESASTNQTSMYLCASREASQETQYFGPGTRLLVL.